The 5 T cell receptor beta chains given below trace back to one sample, sequenced in a study of blood T cells in healthy people across ages. With a J-beta primer mix and a sample-barcoded 5' primer, a second PCR ran roughly 6 to 11 cycles. TCRdb recomputed calls from the 5' RACE reads with MiXCR, one row per CDR3 protein. The data hold over 500,000 distinct CDR3 sequences, with 27% observed a single time. In addition, the sample was reused for a study of T cells of mothers and their children.

The sample comprised blood. These TCRs come from a boy aged 2-9 years in good health.

This rearrangement joins TRBV28 to TRBJ2-7; D is unresolved. Trimming removed 4 bases at V and 3 bases at J, with 7 bases between. Germline V CDR1 and CDR2: MDHEN, SYDVKM. The CDR3 has 12 residues. CDR3 amino acids: CASSSVLYEQYF. The CDR3 DNA sequence: TGTGCCAGCAGTTCGGTCCTCTACGAGCAGTACTTC.

In DNA, the CDR3 is TGCAGTGCTGCCCCCATGGGGACAGGGACCTACGAGCAGTACTTC. Its protein product is CSAAPMGTGTYEQYF. This chain connects TRBV20-1 to TRBJ2-7; 9 nucleotides agree with TRBD1. There are 15 residues in the CDR3. V shed 5 bases, J shed 2 bases, and the junction held 10 bases outside the gene matches. Germline V gene sequence: CDR1 DFQATT, CDR2 SNEGSKA (reference sequence).

This clonotype has just one count. The gene calls are TRBV10-3 and TRBJ2-5, with 8 bases that match TRBD1. TRBJ2-7 explains the end of the DNA better; the J call may be wrong. The CDR3 runs 15 residues. The V gene's germline CDR1 is ENHRY and CDR2 SYGVKD. The CDR3 coding sequence is TGTGCCATCAGTGCCCCCGCGACAGGGGTCTACGAGCAGTACTTC. It codes for CAISAPATGVYEQYF.

The CDR3 here is CASSYSKSLEELFYGYTF. Here the CDR3 DNA reads TGTGCCAGCAGTTACTCCAAATCTTTAGAAGAGCTATTCTATGGCTACACCTTC. The chain recombines TRBV6-5 with TRBJ1-2; D ambiguous. Trimming removed 0 bases at V and 4 bases at J, with 21 bases between. From germline, CDR1 is MNHEY and CDR2 SVGAGI. This CDR3 has 18 residues.

The gene calls are TRBV5-6 and TRBJ2-5; 7 bases match TRBD1. The DNA end is more similar to TRBJ2-7, so the J call may be wrong. Germline-derived CDR1 and CDR2 are SGHDT and YYEEEE. The CDR3 length is 13 residues. The CDR3 region is CASSWGTDYEQYF. The CDR3 DNA is TGTGCCAGCAGCTGGGGGACAGACTACGAGCAGTACTTC.